Sequencing of this T cell receptor beta chain was carried out in a study of T cells after yellow fever vaccination. Study-wide findings and caveats: Researchers noted that a small share of clonotypes showed up in both CD4 and CD8 compartments.

Conversion of TCR transcripts into cDNA relied on 5'RACE template switching, which added a universal primer site and UMIs. Using its own MiXCR run on the 5' RACE reads, TCRdb lists one record per CDR3 protein. The table has hundreds of thousands of distinct CDR3 sequences, roughly an eighth seen once. Looked up from germline, CDR1 is MDHEN and CDR2 is SYDVKM. The V segment lost 5 bases and the J segment 9 bases; nucleotides outside the gene matches: 11. This CDR3 is built from 15 residues. Regarding this clonotype: Its antigen is still unknown.

Sequencing was performed on PBMCs, taken on the day of the yellow fever booster vaccination. The sequence derives from a man aged 25 to 40 who received the YFV17D yellow fever vaccine. The chain uses TRBV28 and TRBJ2-1, with TRBD2 matching over 9 bases. The CDR3 nucleotides are TGTGCCAGCAGTCCCACGGCGGGAGGGATCACTGAGCAGTTCTTC. Translated: CASSPTAGGITEQFF.